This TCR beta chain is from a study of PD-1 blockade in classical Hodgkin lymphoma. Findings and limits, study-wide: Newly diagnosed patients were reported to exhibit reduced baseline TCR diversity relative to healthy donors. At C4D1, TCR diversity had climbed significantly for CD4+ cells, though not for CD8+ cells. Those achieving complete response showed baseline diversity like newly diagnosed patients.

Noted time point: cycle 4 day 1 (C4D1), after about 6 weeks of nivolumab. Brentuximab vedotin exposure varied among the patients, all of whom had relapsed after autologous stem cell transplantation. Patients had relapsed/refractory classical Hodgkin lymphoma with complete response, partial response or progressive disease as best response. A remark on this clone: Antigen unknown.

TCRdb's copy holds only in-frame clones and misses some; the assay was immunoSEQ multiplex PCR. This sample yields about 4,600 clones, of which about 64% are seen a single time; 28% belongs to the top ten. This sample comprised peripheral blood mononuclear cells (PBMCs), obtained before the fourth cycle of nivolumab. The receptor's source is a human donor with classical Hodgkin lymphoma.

The CDR3 DNA reads as TGTGCCAGTAGTCCTCTTCAGCGCACTGGCAAAAACATTCAGTACTTC. Translation: CASSPLQRTGKNIQYF. The chain joins TRBV19 to TRBJ2-4; D is ambiguous. V was cut by 5 bases and J by 3 bases, with 17 bases left in between. The CDR3 covers 16 residues. Germline V gene sequence: CDR1 LNHDA, CDR2 SQIVND (reference sequence).